The 9 T cell receptor beta chains given below trace back to one sample, sequenced in a study of T-cell memory formation after mild COVID-19. TCRdb passed the 5' RACE reads through MiXCR, listing each CDR3 protein once. This sample has about 290,000 distinct CDR3 sequences, with around a sixth found just once. The sample comprised PBMCs or a T cell subset sorted from them (not recorded which). These receptors came from a man between 18 and 29 years old who had mild COVID-19 (a few samples of this study predate the infection). Cell type and time point are not known.

This clonotype was detected a few times. This chain connects TRBV14 to TRBJ1-3; tentatively, D is TRBD1 (5 bases). Germline V lookup: CDR1 SGHDN, CDR2 FVKESK. This CDR3 region has 15 residues. The V end was cut by 4 bases, the J end by 1 base, with 11 bases between. CDR3 in amino acids: CASSRLTVSGNTIYF. Written as DNA, the CDR3 is TGTGCCAGCAGCCGCCTGACAGTTTCTGGAAACACCATATATTTT.

This clonotype occurred a few times. The V call is TRBV6-6, the J call TRBJ1-6, with a weak D call TRBD1 (5 bases). Trimming took off 0 bases at V and 9 bases at J, with 12 bases between the two ends. CDR1 is MNHNY, CDR2 SVGAGI, per germline (reference sequence). This CDR3 has 15 amino acids. The CDR3 sequence is CASSYSRGISSPLHF. The CDR3 coding sequence is TGTGCCAGCAGTTACTCGCGGGGGATCAGTTCACCCCTCCACTTT.

Only a few counts were recorded for this clonotype. The chain carries TRBV27 and TRBJ1-2; maybe TRBD1 (6 bases). V was cut by 5 bases and J by 4 bases, with 17 bases left in between. This CDR3 contains 15 residues. Germline V gene data show CDR1 as MNHEY and CDR2 as SMNVEV (reference sequence). DNA of the CDR3: TGTGCCAGCAGTCCCATCAACAGGGAAGGCTATGGCTACACCTTC. It yields the protein CASSPINREGYGYTF.

In this sample, this clonotype turned up many times. The chain joins TRBV4-2 to TRBJ2-7; D possibly corresponds to TRBD2 (7 bases). Germline values: CDR1 LGHNA, CDR2 YNFKEQ. V lost 0 bases and J 0 bases, leaving 15 bases between the germline ends. CDR3 length equals 17 residues. CDR3 sequence reads: CASSQDLRGRSSYEQYF. The CDR3 DNA sequence: TGTGCCAGCAGCCAAGATTTGCGGGGGCGGAGCTCCTACGAGCAGTACTTC.

V and J are TRBV4-3 and TRBJ1-1; unclear D gene. The CDR3 is 15 amino acids. Germline values: CDR1 LGHNA, CDR2 YSLEER. V was trimmed by 4 bases and J by 2 bases, leaving 14 bases between them. The CDR3 sequence is CASSPRVTANTEAFF. For the CDR3, the DNA is TGCGCCAGCAGCCCGCGAGTAACAGCTAACACTGAAGCTTTCTTT.

This clonotype was observed a handful of times. The chain recombines TRBV20-1 with TRBJ2-1, with 10 bases aligning to TRBD2. This CDR3 is built from 14 residues. Germline-derived CDR1 and CDR2 are DFQATT and SNEGSKA (reference sequence). With V trimmed by 4 bases and J by 4 bases, 4 bases remained unmatched. CDR3 region: CSATLAGVYNEQFF. CDR3 coding DNA: TGCAGTGCTACCCTAGCGGGGGTGTACAATGAGCAGTTCTTC.

This clonotype was recorded a few times. This sequence joins TRBV5-1 and TRBJ2-7; TRBD2 is a possible D gene (6 bases). The germline CDR1 and CDR2 sequences are SGHRS and YFSETQ. The CDR3 sequence is 13 residues long. V lost 1 base, J lost 3 bases, and 8 bases lay in between. The CDR3 is CASSLWGDYEQYF. In nucleotides, the CDR3 is TGCGCCAGCAGCTTGTGGGGGGACTACGAGCAGTACTTC.

This clonotype turned up a few times. The chain carries TRBV2 and TRBJ1-5, with D possibly being TRBD1 (6 bases). Germline V CDR1 and CDR2: SNHLY, FYNNEI. Trimming cost V 6 bases and J 7 bases, with 10 bases left between them. This CDR3 is built from 12 residues. The CDR3 sequence is CASRTGRQPQHF. In DNA, the CDR3 is TGTGCCAGCAGGACAGGCAGGCAGCCCCAGCATTTT.

The table lists this clonotype with many counts. The chain carries TRBV19 and TRBJ1-5; D gene ambiguous. Trimming shortened V by 6 bases and J by 4 bases, and 7 bases separated the two germline ends. Germline-derived CDR1 and CDR2 are LNHDA and SQIVND (reference sequence). The CDR3 loop spans 12 amino acids. CDR3 protein: CASSLNNQPQHF. In DNA form, the CDR3 reads TGTGCCAGTAGCCTAAATAATCAGCCCCAGCATTTT. The complete variable domain, with remaining parts taken from reference TRBV19 and TRBJ1-5, reads DGGITQSPKYLFRKEGQNVTLSCEQNLNHDAMYWYRQDPGQGLRLIYYSQIVNDFQKGDIAEGYSVSREKKESFPLTVTSAQKNPTAFYLCASSLNNQPQHFGDGTRLSIL.